These 17 T cell receptor beta chains came from one sample sequenced in a study of regulatory T cells in long-lasting Graves disease. Investigators prepared the TCR beta libraries by applying iRepertoire HTBI primers and Arm-PCR of CDR3 regions. TCRdb recomputed calls from the multiplex PCR reads with MiXCR, one row per CDR3 protein. The profile covers 500,000 to 800,000 distinct CDR3 sequences, with 25% to 35% appearing a single time and about two fifths taken by the ten largest. Indicated time point: persistent/refractory GD, antithyroid drugs over 5 years with positive TRAb. The TCR library was made from RNA extracted from PBMCs. Specimen: peripheral blood mononuclear cells (PBMCs), collected when the disease was refractory, from a patient treated with antithyroid drugs. Receptors originate from a female donor with Graves disease.

Ten or more counts support this clonotype. The V gene is TRBV12-3 or TRBV12-4, the J gene TRBJ2-7, with D unresolved. V lost 3 bases, J lost 3 bases, and 12 bases lay in between. The CDR3 contains 14 residues. For the CDR3, the DNA is TGTGCCAGCAGTTTGGACCTAGGGCTCTACGAGCAGTACTTC. It is translated as CASSLDLGLYEQYF.

CDR3 loop: CASSLGIGNSPLHF. CDR3 nucleotide sequence: TGTGCCAGCAGCTTGGGAATTGGGAATTCACCCCTCCACTTT. The chain links TRBV7-3 to TRBJ1-6, with D unclear. Trimming cost V 3 bases and J 7 bases, with 10 bases left between them. Germline V gene lookup returns CDR1 SGHTA and CDR2 FQGTGA. CDR3 length equals 14 residues.

This clonotype showed up just a few times. The rearrangement links TRBV28 to TRBJ2-7; D is possibly TRBD1 or TRBD2 (7 bases each). Germline V CDR1 and CDR2: MDHEN, SYDVKM. CDR3 length: 15 residues. The germline V and J ends were trimmed by 8 bases and 6 bases, with 23 bases remaining between them. CDR3 bases: TGTGCCAGCTCAGGGGGGGGAGGGCCATTCCGCGAGCAGTACTTC. Translated, it gives CASSGGGGPFREQYF.

This clonotype was counted at least ten times. This chain links TRBV12-3 or TRBV12-4 with TRBJ2-1; TRBD2 aligns across 10 bases. The J segment lost 2 bases and the V segment lost 5 bases, leaving 0 bases of the junction unmatched. The CDR3 runs 14 residues. CDR3: CASSGLAAYNEQFF. DNA of the CDR3: TGTGCCAGCAGTGGACTAGCGGCCTACAATGAGCAGTTCTTC.

This clonotype was detected a few times. The CDR3 here is CATSKDRVDDPYEQYF. The CDR3 DNA sequence: TGTGCCACCAGCAAGGACAGGGTGGATGACCCCTACGAGCAGTACTTC. This chain connects TRBV15 to TRBJ2-7; 8 nucleotides align to TRBD1. V was clipped by 4 bases and J by 2 bases; unmatched bases: 10. The length of the CDR3 is 16 residues. CDR1 is LNHNV and CDR2 is YYDKDF in the germline V gene (reference sequence).

This clonotype came up a few times. The chain links TRBV29-1 to TRBJ1-2; 11 nucleotides line up with TRBD1. The CDR3 length is 13 residues. V was pared by 5 bases and J by 8 bases, with 7 bases of the junction left unmatched. The germline CDR1 and CDR2 sequences are SQVTM and ANQGSEA. The CDR3 region is CSVYRDRGYGYTF. DNA for the CDR3: TGCAGCGTTTACCGGGACAGGGGGTACGGCTACACCTTC.

This clonotype was counted many times. V gene TRBV5-5 combines with J gene TRBJ2-5; D not resolved. CDR3 length: 12 residues. The germline gives CDR1 SGHKS, CDR2 YYEKEE (reference sequence). With 1 base removed from V and 5 bases from J, the gap between germline ends came to 6 bases. The CDR3 sequence: CASSLLAETQYF. CDR3 DNA sequence: TGTGCCAGCAGCTTGTTGGCTGAGACCCAGTACTTC.

The chain couples TRBV7-3 to TRBJ2-2, with D possibly being TRBD2 (5 bases). Germline V gene data show CDR1 as SGHTA and CDR2 as FQGTGA. This CDR3 is built from 18 residues. V lost 4 bases to trimming and J lost 2 bases, with 20 bases between them. The CDR3 spells CASSSKDWLPSNTGELFF. The CDR3 nucleotides read TGTGCCAGCAGCTCCAAGGACTGGCTGCCGTCCAACACCGGGGAGCTGTTTTTT. Full variable domain (remainder filled in from reference TRBV7-3 and TRBJ2-2): GAGVSQTPSNKVTEKGKYVELRCDPISGHTALYWYRQSLGQGPEFLIYFQGTGAADDSGLPNDRFFAVRPEGSVSTLKIQRTERGDSAVYLCASSSKDWLPSNTGELFFGEGSRLTVL.

The chain combines TRBV6-1 with TRBJ2-7; no clear D. The length of the CDR3 is 16 residues. Germline V gene lookup returns CDR1 MNHNS and CDR2 SASEGT. Trimming took 0 bases from V and 1 from J, leaving 13 bases between them. The CDR3: CASSEALGRLSYEQYF. CDR3 bases: TGTGCCAGCAGTGAAGCGCTTGGCAGGCTTTCCTACGAGCAGTACTTC.

With respect to this clonotype: Given the absence of the conserved phenylalanine or tryptophan at the CDR3 end, a read error is likely. The chain carries TRBV11-2 and TRBJ2-7; D gene ambiguous. CDR1 and CDR2 from the germline V gene are SGHAT and FQNNGV. V shed 1 base and J shed 1 base, with 2 bases lying between them. The CDR3 is made up of 12 amino acids. The CDR3 reads CASSLVSYEQYL. In DNA, the CDR3 is TGTGCCAGCAGCTTAGTATCCTACGAGCAGTACCTC.

The table lists this clonotype with a few counts. The J gene is TRBJ1-2, the V gene TRBV19; perhaps TRBD1 as D (5 bases). This CDR3 contains 14 residues. Germline loops: CDR1 LNHDA, CDR2 SQIVND (reference sequence). Trimming left V 4 bases short and J 0 bases short, with 9 bases between. The CDR3 sequence is CASSKTEPNYGYTF. The CDR3 DNA sequence: TGTGCCAGTAGTAAGACAGAGCCTAACTATGGCTACACCTTC. The full variable domain, with the rest looked up from reference TRBV19 and TRBJ1-2, is DGGITQSPKYLFRKEGQNVTLSCEQNLNHDAMYWYRQDPGQGLRLIYYSQIVNDFQKGDIAEGYSVSREKKESFPLTVTSAQKNPTAFYLCASSKTEPNYGYTFGSGTRLTVV.

This clonotype occurred a few times. The genes are TRBV19 and TRBJ1-5; 7 bases are shared with TRBD1. The germline CDR1 and CDR2 sequences are LNHDA and SQIVND (reference sequence). The V and J ends lost 3 bases and 5 bases, in that order; junction bases with no gene match: 4. The CDR3 contains 14 residues. The CDR3 DNA sequence: TGTGCCAGTAGTATCCAGGGGGTTCATCAGCCCCAGCATTTT. Residues: CASSIQGVHQPQHF. Full variable domain (outside the CDR3, taken from reference TRBV19 and TRBJ1-5): DGGITQSPKYLFRKEGQNVTLSCEQNLNHDAMYWYRQDPGQGLRLIYYSQIVNDFQKGDIAEGYSVSREKKESFPLTVTSAQKNPTAFYLCASSIQGVHQPQHFGDGTRLSIL.

This chain uses TRBV3-1 with TRBJ2-7; TRBD2 matches 10 bases. Germline CDR1 reads LGHDT; CDR2 reads YNNKEL (reference sequence). V dropped 0 bases and J dropped 6; count of bases not matched to a gene: 5. The CDR3 contains 15 residues. CDR3 region: CASSQDASGRREQYF. CDR3 DNA: TGTGCCAGCAGCCAAGACGCTAGCGGGAGACGCGAGCAGTACTTC.

This clonotype has only a few counts. Being one base from a much bigger clone, this may be a read error. The chain carries TRBV2 and TRBJ2-7; D is possibly TRBD2 (6 bases). CDR3 length: 14 residues. The germline V gene encodes CDR1 SNHLY and CDR2 FYNNEI. V gave up 4 bases and J gave up 0 bases, with 10 bases separating them. DNA of the CDR3: TGTGCCAGCAGTGGGGACTTAAGCTCCTACGAGCAGTACTTC. This gives the protein CASSGDLSSYEQYF.

This clonotype has only a few counts. CDR3 DNA: TGTGCCAGCAGCTTGGCAGACAGAGTTAGCAATCAGCCCCAGCATTTT. Its translation: CASSLADRVSNQPQHF. V gene TRBV5-5 combines with J gene TRBJ1-5; D may be TRBD1 (5 bases). Trimming stripped 0 bases from V and 0 bases from J, with 10 bases between. This CDR3 has 16 amino acids. CDR1 is SGHKS and CDR2 is YYEKEE in the germline V gene (reference sequence).

This clonotype has a count of ten or more. The chain uses TRBV2 and TRBJ1-2, with D uncertain. Between the trimmed V and J ends, which lost 3 bases and 7 bases, there was a span of 12 bases. Looked up from germline, CDR1 is SNHLY and CDR2 is FYNNEI. The CDR3 contains 13 residues. The CDR3 coding sequence is TGTGCCAGCAGTGACCCCGGGGAGGCTGGCTACACCTTC. This sequence encodes CASSDPGEAGYTF. Supplemented by reference TRBV2 and TRBJ1-2, the full variable domain reads EPEVTQTPSHQVTQMGQEVILRCVPISNHLYFYWYRQILGQKVEFLVSFYNNEISEKSEIFDDQFSVERPDGSNFTLKIRSTKLEDSAMYFCASSDPGEAGYTFGSGTRLTVV.

The table lists this clonotype with a few counts. The V call is TRBV20-1, the J call TRBJ1-4, with D unresolved. From germline, CDR1 is DFQATT and CDR2 SNEGSKA (reference sequence). The V end lost 0 bases, the J end lost 7 bases, and 3 bases lay between the germline ends. CDR3 size: 11 residues. CDR3 region: CSAREAEKLFF. The CDR3 coding sequence is TGCAGTGCTAGAGAAGCTGAAAAACTGTTTTTT.